Shown below are 20 T cell receptor beta chains from a single sample sequenced in a study of identical twins. MiXCR, applied by TCRdb to the 5' RACE reads, yields one record per CDR3 protein. The sample lists roughly 700,000 distinct CDR3 sequences; 8.6% were seen once. The sample was also linked to a second study, of yellow fever vaccine responses in identical twins.

Sequencing used PBMCs. All receptors come from a woman between 18 and 29 years old in good health.

V gene TRBV7-9 combines with J gene TRBJ1-2, with D uncertain. Between the trimmed V and J ends, which lost 4 bases and 0 bases, there was a span of 12 bases. This CDR3 has 15 amino acids. Germline values: CDR1 SEHNR, CDR2 FQNEAQ (reference sequence). Written as DNA, the CDR3 is TGTGCCAGCAGCTCTGTTCCGGCCGCTAACTATGGCTACACCTTC. Its protein product is CASSSVPAANYGYTF.

This rearrangement joins TRBV2 to TRBJ2-7, with a weak D call TRBD2 (6 bases). Per the germline V gene, CDR1 is SNHLY and CDR2 is FYNNEI. The CDR3 is 14 residues long. Trimming took off 10 bases at V and 3 bases at J, with 19 bases between the two ends. In DNA form, the CDR3 reads TGTGCCACTTGGGGACTCAAGGGAAACTACGAGCAGTACTTC. Translated, it gives CATWGLKGNYEQYF.

A few counts support this clonotype. The chain couples TRBV4-1 to TRBJ2-1; 10 bases match TRBD2. The CDR3 has 20 residues. Trimming at V came to 0 bases and at J to 2 bases, leaving 13 bases not matched to a gene. Germline V lookup: CDR1 MGHRA, CDR2 YSYEKL. The DNA for the CDR3 is TGCGCCAGCAGCCAAGATCTAATGAGCGGGAGGGTCACCCCCTACAATGAGCAGTTCTTC. It translates to CASSQDLMSGRVTPYNEQFF.

This chain connects TRBV28 to TRBJ1-4; a possible D gene is TRBD1 (6 bases). Germline lookup yields CDR1 MDHEN and CDR2 SYDVKM. Trimming removed 4 bases from V and 9 bases from J, with 18 bases in between. The CDR3 loop spans 15 amino acids. In DNA, the CDR3 is TGTGCCAGCAGTTCTACCGGGACACCCGAGAAAAAACTGTTTTTT. This gives the protein CASSSTGTPEKKLFF.

This chain connects TRBV7-2 to TRBJ2-3; 9 nucleotides align to TRBD1. V was pared by 5 bases and J by 0 bases, with 6 bases of the junction left unmatched. Germline lookup yields CDR1 SGHTA and CDR2 FQGNSA. The CDR3 runs 16 residues. The CDR3 DNA reads TGTGCCAGCAGCCGAGGACAGGGGTCTAGCACAGATACGCAGTATTTT. Translation gives CASSRGQGSSTDTQYF. The full variable domain, in which reference TRBV7-2 and TRBJ2-3 provide the parts outside the CDR3, is GAGVSQSPSNKVTEKGKDVELRCDPISGHTALYWYRQSLGQGLEFLIYFQGNSAPDKSGLPSDRFSAERTGGSVSTLTIQRTQQEDSAVYLCASSRGQGSSTDTQYFGPGTRLTVL.

The rearrangement uses TRBV20-1 and TRBJ2-1; TRBD2 agrees at 8 bases. Losses at the gene ends were 3 bases for V and 0 bases for J; bases not matched to a gene: 16. The CDR3 consists of 19 residues. CDR1 and CDR2 (germline): DFQATT, SNEGSKA (reference sequence). The CDR3 bases are TGCAGTGCTAGCGGGGTGGGCGAGCGGGGGTCGCGCTCCTACAATGAGCAGTTCTTC. It encodes CSASGVGERGSRSYNEQFF.

This clonotype occurred many times. This sequence joins TRBV12-3 or TRBV12-4 and TRBJ2-1; D is perhaps TRBD1 (7 bases). The CDR3 is made up of 14 amino acids. Trimming took 3 bases from V and 9 from J, leaving 15 bases between them. As DNA, the CDR3 is TGTGCCAGCAGTTTTCAGGAGGGGGCCGGTGAGCAGTTCTTC. Translation gives CASSFQEGAGEQFF.

Points on this clonotype: At one end, the junction sequence differs from germline, possibly due to a read error. The rearrangement links TRBV3-1 to TRBJ1-1; 9 bases map to TRBD1. Germline lookup yields CDR1 LGHDT and CDR2 YNNKEL (reference sequence). CDR3 length equals 14 residues. Here the CDR3 DNA reads TGTGCCAGCAGCCCCGGGACAGGGAACACTGAAGTTTTCTTT. It specifies CASSPGTGNTEVFF. Full variable domain (outside the CDR3, taken from reference TRBV3-1 and TRBJ1-1): DTAVSQTPKYLVTQMGNDKSIKCEQNLGHDTMYWYKQDSKKFLKIMFSYNNKELIINETVPNRFSPKSPDKAHLNLHINSLELGDSAVYFCASSPGTGNTEVFFGQGTRLTVV.

This clonotype was observed a handful of times. This rearrangement joins TRBV14 to TRBJ1-2; perhaps TRBD1 as D (5 bases). The V gene lost 0 bases and the J gene lost 4 bases, with 9 bases spanning the gap. The CDR3 has 14 amino acids. CDR1 SGHDN and CDR2 FVKESK come from the germline V gene. The CDR3 sequence: CASSQDTGLYGYTF. DNA for the CDR3: TGTGCCAGCAGCCAAGATACGGGACTCTATGGCTACACCTTC. Looking up the rest from reference TRBV14 and TRBJ1-2 gives the full variable domain: EAGVTQFPSHSVIEKGQTVTLRCDPISGHDNLYWYRRVMGKEIKFLLHFVKESKQDESGMPNNRFLAERTGGTYSTLKVQPAELEDSGVYFCASSQDTGLYGYTFGSGTRLTVV.

This clonotype was seen ten or more times. The chain has TRBV6-5 and TRBJ1-1; D unclear. V lost 6 bases to trimming and J lost 4 bases, with 9 bases between them. The CDR3 contains 12 residues. From germline, CDR1 is MNHEY and CDR2 SVGAGI. DNA for the CDR3: TGTGCCAGCAGGAGGGTTGGCACTGAAGCTTTCTTT. This gives the protein CASRRVGTEAFF.

This clonotype was observed many times. CDR3 protein: CSAIQGSNTEAFF. The CDR3 DNA reads TGCAGCGCTATCCAGGGGTCCAACACTGAAGCTTTCTTT. This chain connects TRBV29-1 to TRBJ1-1, with a weak D call TRBD1 (6 bases). CDR3 length: 13 amino acids. The V end was cut by 7 bases, the J end by 2 bases, with 14 bases between. Germline values: CDR1 SQVTM, CDR2 ANQGSEA.

There are many counts of this clonotype. The rearrangement uses TRBV7-9 and TRBJ2-2, with a tentative D call TRBD2 (5 bases). Trimming stripped 1 base from V and 4 bases from J, with 7 bases between. The CDR3 has 14 amino acids. CDR1 SEHNR and CDR2 FQNEAQ come from the germline V gene (reference sequence). In DNA, the CDR3 is TGTGCCAGCAGCTTAGTGGCGGGCACCGGGGAGCTGTTTTTT. Amino acids: CASSLVAGTGELFF.

V and J are TRBV20-1 and TRBJ2-5; 8 bases fit TRBD2. Trimming removed 0 bases from V and 4 bases from J; junction bases left unmatched: 10. The length of the CDR3 is 16 residues. CDR1 is DFQATT, CDR2 SNEGSKA, per germline (reference sequence). The CDR3 loop reads CSARDPRGRTVETQYF. The CDR3 bases are TGCAGTGCTAGAGATCCACGCGGGAGGACCGTAGAGACCCAGTACTTC.

The chain joins TRBV4-2 to TRBJ2-7; 12 bases are shared with TRBD2. Unmatched junction bases numbered 6, after V lost 1 base and J lost 5 bases. CDR1 is LGHNA and CDR2 is YNFKEQ in the germline V gene. The CDR3 length is 16 residues. The CDR3: CASSQATASGRDEQYF. The CDR3 region has the DNA TGTGCCAGCAGCCAAGCAACCGCTAGCGGGAGGGACGAGCAGTACTTC.

This clonotype was counted only a few times. The chain has TRBV4-3 and TRBJ2-2; 14 nucleotides align to TRBD2. Germline loops: CDR1 LGHNA, CDR2 YSLEER. The CDR3 totals 16 residues. V lost 5 bases to trimming and J lost 4 bases; unmatched junction nucleotides: 3. CDR3 bases: TGCGCCAGCAGCGGACTAGCGGGAGGTGGCACCGGGGAGCTGTTTTTT. Residues: CASSGLAGGGTGELFF.

This clonotype came up a few times. The chain links TRBV28 to TRBJ1-1; D possibly corresponds to TRBD1 (5 bases). CDR1 is MDHEN, CDR2 SYDVKM, per germline. V lost 5 bases and J 0 bases, leaving 19 bases between the germline ends. This CDR3 is 17 amino acids long. CDR3 DNA: TGTGCCAGCAGTCAATCCCCCCGGGGGAAGGTGAACACTGAAGCTTTCTTT. Translating gives CASSQSPRGKVNTEAFF.

The chain links TRBV20-1 to TRBJ2-7; D not resolved. Trimming took off 0 bases at V and 2 bases at J, with 20 bases between the two ends. Germline V gene data show CDR1 as DFQATT and CDR2 as SNEGSKA (reference sequence). The length of the CDR3 is 17 residues. The CDR3: CSARDLAAGTVTYEQYF. The CDR3 coding sequence is TGCAGTGCTAGAGATCTGGCCGCCGGTACTGTGACCTACGAGCAGTACTTC.

This clonotype has only a few counts. The chain uses TRBV12-3 or TRBV12-4 and TRBJ2-2; D gene uncertain. V lost 6 bases and J 0 bases, leaving 11 bases between the germline ends. This CDR3 spans 15 amino acids. Written as DNA, the CDR3 is TGTGCCAGCAGACACCCCTTAGCGAACACCGGGGAGCTGTTTTTT. Its translation is CASRHPLANTGELFF.

In this sample, this clonotype turned up a few times. CDR3 protein: CASSLHGEQFF. For the CDR3, the DNA is TGTGCCAGCAGCTTACATGGTGAGCAGTTCTTC. The V and J genes are TRBV7-9 and TRBJ2-1; D is unresolved. The ends were cut back, 2 bases at V and 9 bases at J, with 5 bases in the middle. The CDR3 loop spans 11 amino acids. The germline CDR1 and CDR2 sequences are SEHNR and FQNEAQ (reference sequence).

This clonotype was seen a few times. This chain links TRBV27 with TRBJ2-7; D call uncertain. CDR3 length: 11 residues. The germline V gene encodes CDR1 MNHEY and CDR2 SMNVEV (reference sequence). With 4 bases removed from V and 5 bases from J, the gap between germline ends came to 6 bases. For the CDR3, the DNA is TGTGCCAGCAGTTCAATAAACGAGCAGTACTTC. It codes for CASSSINEQYF.